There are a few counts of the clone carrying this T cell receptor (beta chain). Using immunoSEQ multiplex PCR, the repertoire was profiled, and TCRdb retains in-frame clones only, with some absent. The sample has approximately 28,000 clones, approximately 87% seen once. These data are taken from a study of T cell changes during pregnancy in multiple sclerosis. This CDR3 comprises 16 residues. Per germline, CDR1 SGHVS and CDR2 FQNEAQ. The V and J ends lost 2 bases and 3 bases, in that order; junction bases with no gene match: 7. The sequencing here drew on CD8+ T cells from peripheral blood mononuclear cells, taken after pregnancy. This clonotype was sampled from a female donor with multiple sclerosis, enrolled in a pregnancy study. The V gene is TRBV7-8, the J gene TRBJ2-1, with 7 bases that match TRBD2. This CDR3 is CASSLLAGDIYNEQFF. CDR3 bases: TGTGCCAGCAGCTTACTGGCGGGAGATATCTACAATGAGCAGTTCTTC.